The source of this T cell receptor beta chain is a study of blood T cell repertoires in COVID-19 (dated by TCRdb to the early 2020s). General notes on the study: Collaborator samples came from the United States, Italy and Spain and covered acute and convalescent phases of COVID-19. Samples came from the ongoing ImmuneRACE study (first 160 participants) plus 1,254 subjects from 6 global collaborators. Where HLA class I and class II types were available, the types were taken from metadata supplied by the sample provider, not from assay-based typing. Subjects who had been exposed to COVID-19, were actively infected with it, or had recovered from it provided the deeply sampled blood TCRbeta repertoires that made up the dataset. A freely available public database, intended as a resource for researchers studying the immune response to SARS-CoV-2, is where the repertoires were released. A de-identified subject ID, COVID-19 status, age in years and sex were almost always included in the sample metadata. The material from the prospective study consisted of cDNA or gDNA derived from T cells, B-cell-depleted T cells, or PBMCs.

The collaborating institutions used their own protocols to collect whole blood in K2EDTA tubes. For TCRbeta analysis, collaborators shipped samples in one of three forms: frozen whole blood, isolated PBMCs, or DNA extracted from either of those sample types. In the case of this clone: Its antigen remains undetermined. No much larger clone is present one base from it, and per-base qualities are unavailable.

TCRbeta CDR3 regions were amplified from genomic DNA by means of the immunoSEQ Assay, a bias-controlled multiplex PCR. Concerning the study's data processing: The number of nucleated cells in each sample was estimated from the amplification of reference gene primers within the assay. Sequence reads were collapsed and filtered to measure the absolute abundance of every unique TCRbeta CDR3 rearrangement. For each sample, productive Simpson clonality was calculated by taking the square root of Simpson's diversity index across productive rearrangements. Not all clones reach the TCRdb copy of this immuneACCESS table, which keeps in-frame sequences only. Checked studies attribute under half of the gap to unresolved V genes and leave the rest unexplained. That table furnishes V, J and clone size, whereas the DNA furnished D and trimming. Counted in this sample were roughly 120,000 clones; over 75% of them appeared once. The top ten clones comprise 11% of the sample.

The paper as a whole reports these results and caveats: The amount of clinical and demographic metadata varied by source and participant and was provided uncurated.

The germline V gene sets CDR1 to MNHEY and CDR2 to SVGAGI. Its CDR3 holds 14 amino acids, cysteine through phenylalanine. The only DNA kept is the CDR3, 42 bases in frame from the first base. Trimmed from V: 6 bases; trimmed from J: 2 bases; junction bases lacking a gene match: 7. The clonotype comes from a man older than 75 with acute or convalescent COVID-19. The source material was peripheral blood. Recombination joined TRBV6-5 with TRBJ2-7, and 7 bases in between align with TRBD2. The DNA sequence reads TGTGCCAGCAGGAAAACTAGCGCCCCCTACGAGCAGTACTTC. Translated, it reads CASRKTSAPYEQYF.